This entry is about one T cell receptor beta chain. Its ends do not fully match the called genes, so a read error is possible. Germline loops: CDR1 SSHAT, CDR2 FNYEAQ (reference sequence). The CDR3 runs to 13 residues. These data come from a study of blood T cell repertoires in COVID-19. The wider study: Both acute and convalescent COVID-19 samples were obtained from the United States, Italy and Spain.

Here immunoSEQ multiplex PCR was the method, and the copy in TCRdb shows in-frame clones only, minus some. The sample shows tens of thousands of clones, less than 95% of them seen only once. This chain connects TRBV7-7 to TRBJ2-7; D call uncertain. Source material: peripheral blood. This sequence originates from a human donor with active COVID-19. The donor label of this sample is uncertain. The CDR3, as DNA: TGTGCTAGCAGCTTACTACCCACCTACGAGCAGTACTTC. Residues: CASSLLPTYEQYF.